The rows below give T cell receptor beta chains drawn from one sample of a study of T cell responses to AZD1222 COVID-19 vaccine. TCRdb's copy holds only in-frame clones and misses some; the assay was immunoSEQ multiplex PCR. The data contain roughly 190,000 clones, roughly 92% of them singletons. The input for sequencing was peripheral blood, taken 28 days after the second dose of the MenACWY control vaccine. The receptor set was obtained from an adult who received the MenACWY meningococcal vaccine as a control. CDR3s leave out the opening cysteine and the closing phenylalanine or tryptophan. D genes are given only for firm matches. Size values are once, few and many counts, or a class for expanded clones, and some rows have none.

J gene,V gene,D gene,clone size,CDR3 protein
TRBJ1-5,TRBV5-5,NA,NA,ASSPSRDNYSNQPQH
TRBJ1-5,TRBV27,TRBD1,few,ASSLYGTGTLNQPQH
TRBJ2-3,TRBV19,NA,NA,ASSIDLGLASDSQY